The entry below describes one T cell receptor beta chain. This sample was taken from a study of blood T cell repertoires in COVID-19. Turning to the study itself: Acute and convalescent COVID-19 specimens originated in the United States, Italy and Spain. In each case, the material was cDNA or gDNA derived from T cells, B-cell-depleted T cells, or PBMCs.

Per the study methods: For nucleated cells, counts were estimated from reference gene primer amplification. The table came from immunoSEQ multiplex PCR; TCRdb's copy has only in-frame clones and leaves some out. V and J calls and clone size follow that table, whereas D and trimming were derived from the DNA. The repertoire includes 400,000 to 500,000 clones, around nine tenths of them detected once, and around 1.5% sits in the top ten. Residents of 24 US areas, aged roughly 18 to 89 years, made up the participants. The sequencing input was PBMCs or T cells enriched from blood (not recorded which). The sequence was collected from a woman aged 18-29 years who had been exposed to COVID-19.

For the CDR3, the DNA is TGTGCCAGCAGCGCGCACTTAGGCTCAGGTGAAAAACTGTTTTTT. Translating it yields CASSAHLGSGEKLFF. The V and J genes are TRBV9 and TRBJ1-4; no clear D. Trimming removed 3 bases at V and 7 bases at J, with 16 bases between. In germline, CDR1 is SGDLS, CDR2 YYNGEE. This CDR3 region has 15 residues.